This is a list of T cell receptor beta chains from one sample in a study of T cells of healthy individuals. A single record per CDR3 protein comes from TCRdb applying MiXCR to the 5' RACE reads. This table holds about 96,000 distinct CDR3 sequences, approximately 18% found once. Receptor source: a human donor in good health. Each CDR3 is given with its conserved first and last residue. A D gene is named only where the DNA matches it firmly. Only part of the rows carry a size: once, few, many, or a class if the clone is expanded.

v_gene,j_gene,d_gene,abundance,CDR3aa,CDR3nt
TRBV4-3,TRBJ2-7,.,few,CASSQENSGSYEQYF,TGCGCCAGCAGCCAAGAGAATAGCGGCTCCTACGAGCAGTACTTC
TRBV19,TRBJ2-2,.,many,CASYKSSGELFF,TGTGCCAGTTATAAATCCTCCGGGGAGCTGTTTTTT
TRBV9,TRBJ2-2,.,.,CASSAPHANTGELFF,TGTGCCAGCAGCGCCCCTCATGCGAACACCGGGGAGCTGTTTTTT
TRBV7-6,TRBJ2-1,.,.,CASSLSLPDEQFF,TGTGCCAGCAGCTTATCCCTCCCCGATGAGCAGTTCTTC
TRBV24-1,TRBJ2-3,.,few,CATSDEDPTDTQYF,TGTGCCACCAGTGACGAGGACCCCACAGATACGCAGTATTTT
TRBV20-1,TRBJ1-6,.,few,CSATRGVYSVNSPLHF,TGCAGTGCCACACGGGGGGTCTACTCAGTTAATTCACCCCTCCACTTT
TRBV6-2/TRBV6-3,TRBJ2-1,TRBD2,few,CASSYGGGNNEQFF,TGTGCCAGCAGTTATGGGGGAGGGAACAATGAGCAGTTCTTC
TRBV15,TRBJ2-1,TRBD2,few,CATSRGAGGSYNEQFF,TGTGCCACCAGCAGAGGAGCGGGAGGTTCCTACAATGAGCAGTTCTTC
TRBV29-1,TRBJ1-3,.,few,CSVVGVAGNTIYF,TGCAGCGTTGTCGGTGTGGCGGGAAACACCATATATTTT
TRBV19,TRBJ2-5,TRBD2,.,CASAASGLQETQYF,TGTGCCAGTGCGGCTAGCGGGCTCCAAGAGACCCAGTACTTC
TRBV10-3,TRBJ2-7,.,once,CAISESVRGSYEQYF,TGTGCCATCAGTGAGAGCGTAAGGGGCTCCTACGAGCAGTACTTC
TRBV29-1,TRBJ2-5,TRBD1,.,CSVVQGEETQYF,TGCAGCGTTGTGCAGGGGGAGGAGACCCAGTACTTC
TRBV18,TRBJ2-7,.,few,CASSPYGTRHEQYF,TGTGCCAGCTCACCATACGGGACGCGTCACGAGCAGTACTTC
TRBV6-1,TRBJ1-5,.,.,CASSETLGARHQPQHF,TGTGCCAGCAGTGAAACCCTAGGAGCCCGACATCAGCCCCAGCATTTT
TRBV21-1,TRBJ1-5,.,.,CASSKPRPLRAGWQPQHF,TGTGCCAGCAGCAAACCCCGCCCCTTACGGGCAGGGTGGCAGCCCCAGCATTTT
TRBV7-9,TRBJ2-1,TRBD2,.,CASKTSGTNNEQFF,TGTGCCAGCAAAACTAGCGGGACCAACAATGAGCAGTTCTTC
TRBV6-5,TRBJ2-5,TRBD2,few,CASKRLAGVQETQYF,TGTGCCAGCAAAAGACTAGCGGGGGTCCAAGAGACCCAGTACTTC
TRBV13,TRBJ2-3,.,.,CASRLYTDTQYF,TGTGCCAGCAGGTTATACACAGATACGCAGTATTTT